The sequence of this T cell receptor beta chain was determined in a study of CD8 T cells in ankylosing spondylitis. Study-level results: Ankylosing spondylitis blood appeared to carry a characteristic TCR beta motif of eight or nine highly homologous variants. Reports say disease-linked clones showed up significantly more in matched ankylosing spondylitis synovial fluid.

There are a few counts of this clonotype. What it recognizes is unknown. Quantitative barcoded 5'-RACE was used to prepare TCR beta libraries. TCRdb processed the 5' RACE reads anew with MiXCR; each CDR3 protein has one entry. Altogether about 240,000 distinct CDR3 sequences are present, approximately 9% being singletons, with the ten largest covering 6.5% to 7%. V was shortened by 1 base and J by 0 bases, with 7 bases between the two germline ends. The CDR3 sequence is 15 residues long. CDR1 DFQATT and CDR2 SNEGSKA come from the germline V gene (reference sequence). The J gene is TRBJ1-6, the V gene TRBV20-1, with no clear D. This receptor was taken from a male donor with ankylosing spondylitis or in good health (not recorded which). The source material was blood, either unsorted or a sorted T cell fraction (not recorded which). The CDR3 region has the DNA TGCAGTGCTAGAGTCGAGAGCTCCTATAATTCACCCCTCCACTTT. It codes for CSARVESSYNSPLHF.